What follows is one T cell receptor beta chain and its context. The clone's antigen remains unknown. The input lacks base qualities; no much larger clone sits a single base away. The data belong to a study of T cells in Graves' hyperthyroidism and ophthalmopathy (dated by TCRdb to about 2019). Regarding the research as a whole: Peripheral blood was sampled at the time of initial diagnosis, prior to any treatment. To identify distinguishing TCR V-J signatures, a discovery cohort of some 100 patients was used, comprising some 45 with Graves' ophthalmopathy and some 57 with stable Graves' hyperthyroidism. Prospective prediction of ophthalmopathy was tested in an independent validation cohort of 18 to 20 hyperthyroidism patients and 15 to 17 patients who later progressed to ophthalmopathy. For training and testing, the approximately 97 patients in the discovery cohort were randomly divided in a 7:3 ratio. Thyroid tissue and blood T-cell repertoires from six or seven Graves' hyperthyroidism patients were also compared in the study. After sampling, hyperthyroidism patients received methimazole starting at 30 mg daily, and ophthalmopathy patients received high-dose intravenous methylprednisolone. The paper reports TCR Vbeta CDR3 sequencing of over 130 peripheral blood samples: 40 to 45 ophthalmopathy, under 85 hyperthyroidism and approximately 17 progressor patients. Summary of the overall study and its limitations: Sample size was not statistically predetermined, and blinding of investigators to group allocation was not performed. Most expanded thyroid clonotypes (frequency above 0.001) were also found in blood, which suggests that blood repertoires may mirror thyroid immune responses. In validation, the model predicted progression to ophthalmopathy a median of around 6.5 months before onset, with over 60% sensitivity and roughly 79% specificity. A 13 V-J signature model separated ophthalmopathy from stable hyperthyroidism, with around 91% sensitivity and roughly 81% specificity in cross-validation and 80%/75% in testing.

From cysteine to phenylalanine, the CDR3 is 12 amino acids long. Just the 36-base CDR3 DNA is kept, in frame starting at base 1. The germline V gene sets CDR1 to SGHRS and CDR2 to YFSETQ. The TCR beta CDR3 regions were amplified from RNA transcripts. A first-round RT-PCR of the TCR CDR3 used the HTBI primer set with the Qiagen OneStep RT-PCR kit. A second multiplex PCR round built the libraries, followed by size selection and purification. Libraries were sequenced paired-end with 100 bp reads on an Illumina HiSeq2000. The paper's data handling went like this. Raw data were processed with SOAPnuke, discarding reads with adapters, uncalled bases, mean Phred below 15, or no exact constant-primer or identifier match. COPE v1.2.5 was used to merge high-quality paired reads, and clonotypes were defined as unique nucleotide sequences. MiTCR v1.1 was used to align the clonotypes against IMGT TRBV, TRBD and TRBJ reference segments. Analysis was restricted to V-J combinations with a frequency above 0.0001, which covered approximately 99% of repertoires. The TCS score was defined as the ratio of F50 (clonal expansion) to E x V (chaos), calculated using BLOSUM62-based TCRdist between CDR3 peptides within each V-J. Welch's t-statistics and random forest reduced fewer than 600 V-J features to about 12, which were used in a naive Bayes classifier (R e1071). TCRdb applied fastp at Q25 and MiXCR to the public reads, then kept only in-frame beta chains. Rows are unified per CDR3 protein, each entry keeping the most common DNA and genes. The V and J calls follow TCRdb's processing rather than the paper's. Present in this sample are 450,000 to 650,000 distinct CDR3 sequences, 15% to 20% of which were seen just once. About 16% of the sample is taken by the ten largest.

In the ophthalmopathy patients, disease was moderately to severely active, with a Clinical Activity Score of 3 or more, a NOSPECS grade of 4 or more, and a duration of less than 3 months. Any patient with an uncontrolled infection, another autoimmune disease, pregnancy or lactation was excluded. Diagnoses were based on clinical symptoms, serum thyroxine and TRAb, thyroid ultrasound and orbital computed tomography. Ficoll-Paque density gradient centrifugation was used to isolate PBMCs from 10 ml of fresh peripheral blood. Total RNA was extracted with Trizol reagent, and quality was checked on an Agilent 2100 Bioanalyzer.

The sequenced sample was blood. The V gene is TRBV5-1 and the J gene is TRBJ2-7, with no confidently assigned D gene. The end of the DNA is better explained by TRBJ2-1, so the J call may be wrong. This TCR was recovered from a woman between 18 and 30 years old with Graves' ophthalmopathy. The sequenced DNA: TGCGCCAGCAGCTTGCACTCCTACGAGCAGTTCTTC. This yields the protein CASSLHSYEQFF.